The rows below give T cell receptor beta chains drawn from one sample of a study of beta chain features in type 1 diabetes. Generated by immunoSEQ multiplex PCR, the TCRdb table keeps only in-frame clones and is missing some. The sample contains about 22,000 clones, 50% to 70% of which appear only once. The sequenced sample consisted of stem cell memory CD4+ T cells from blood. All receptors derive from a man younger than 30 with type 1 diabetes. Each CDR3 is given with its conserved first and last residue. D genes are given only for firm matches. Expanded clones are given a class, and other clones once, few, many or no size at all.

d_gene,v_gene,abundance,j_gene,CDR3nt,CDR3aa
TRBD2,TRBV7-9,few,TRBJ2-1,TGTGCCAGCAGCTTACCAGCGGGGGGGTACAATGAGCAGTTCTTC,CASSLPAGGYNEQFF
NA,TRBV6-6,NA,TRBJ1-5,TGTGCCAGCAGCCCCAGGGAATACCTGGGCAATCAGCCCCAGCATTTT,CASSPREYLGNQPQHF
NA,TRBV10-3,NA,TRBJ1-1,TGTGCCGCCCATAGGGGAGGTCACACTGAAGCTTTCTTT,CAAHRGGHTEAFF
NA,TRBV2,NA,TRBJ2-6,TGTGCCAGCACCAAGGGGGGGTCTGGGGCCAACGTCCTGACTTTC,CASTKGGSGANVLTF
TRBD2,TRBV5-1,NA,TRBJ2-1,TGCGCCAGCAAACCGACTAGCGGGAGGGTGAATGAGCAGTTCTTC,CASKPTSGRVNEQFF
NA,TRBV19,few,TRBJ2-5,TGTGCCAGTAGCGAGGTTCGAGAGACCCAGTACTTC,CASSEVRETQYF
NA,TRBV30,NA,TRBJ2-4,TGTGCCTGGAGTGTTCGAGCCAAAAACATTCAGTACTTC,CAWSVRAKNIQYF
NA,TRBV6-6,NA,TRBJ2-3,TGTGCCTGCAGCGTAGCTTCACGCACAGATACGCAGTATTTT,CACSVASRTDTQYF
TRBD1,TRBV7-2,few,TRBJ2-3,TGTGCCAGCAGCTTGGGACAGAGCACAGATACGCAGTATTTT,CASSLGQSTDTQYF
NA,TRBV18,NA,TRBJ1-1,TGTGCCAGCTCCCCTAGCGCGAACACTGAAGCTTTCTTT,CASSPSANTEAFF